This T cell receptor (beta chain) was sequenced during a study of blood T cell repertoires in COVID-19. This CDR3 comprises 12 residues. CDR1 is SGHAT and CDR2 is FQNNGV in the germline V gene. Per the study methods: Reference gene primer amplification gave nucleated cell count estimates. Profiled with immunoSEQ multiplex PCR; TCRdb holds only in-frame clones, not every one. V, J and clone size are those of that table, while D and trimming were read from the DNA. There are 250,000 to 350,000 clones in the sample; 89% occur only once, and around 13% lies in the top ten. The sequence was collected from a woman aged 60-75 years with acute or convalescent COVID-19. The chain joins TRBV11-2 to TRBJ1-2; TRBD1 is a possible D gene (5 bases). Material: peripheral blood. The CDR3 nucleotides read TGTGTCACGTCAGGGTCCGACTATGGCTACACCTTC. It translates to CVTSGSDYGYTF.